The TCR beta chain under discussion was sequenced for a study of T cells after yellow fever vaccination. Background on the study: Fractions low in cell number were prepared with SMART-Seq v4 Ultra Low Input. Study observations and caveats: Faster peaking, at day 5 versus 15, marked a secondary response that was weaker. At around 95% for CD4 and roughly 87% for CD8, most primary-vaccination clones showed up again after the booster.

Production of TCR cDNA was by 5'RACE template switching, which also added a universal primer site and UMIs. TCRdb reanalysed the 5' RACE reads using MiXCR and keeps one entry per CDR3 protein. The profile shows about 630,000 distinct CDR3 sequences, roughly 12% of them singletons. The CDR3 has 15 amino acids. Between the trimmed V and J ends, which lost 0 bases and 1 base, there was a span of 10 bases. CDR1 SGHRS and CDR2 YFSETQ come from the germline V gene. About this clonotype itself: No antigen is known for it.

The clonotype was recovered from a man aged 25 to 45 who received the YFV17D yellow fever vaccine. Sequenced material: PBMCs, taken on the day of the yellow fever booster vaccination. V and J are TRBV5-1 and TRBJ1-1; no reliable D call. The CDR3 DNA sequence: TGCGCCAGCAGCTTGGGGTTCGCGGCGAACACTGAAGCTTTCTTT. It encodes CASSLGFAANTEAFF.